Presented here are 30 T cell receptor beta chains from one specimen sequenced in a study of memory CD8 T cells in hepatitis C reinfection. As for time point: late/post reinfection, 12 to 24 weeks after detection. No in vitro expansion preceded TCR sequencing of the sorted cells. Assay: immunoSEQ multiplex PCR; the TCRdb copy retains only in-frame clones and omits some. The data hold just over 45,000 clones, with 89% observed a single time. Sequencing was carried out using naive CD8+ T cells sorted from blood. Receptor source: a man in his late teens or twenties with hepatitis C virus infection.

The chain employs TRBV11-2 and TRBJ2-1; 13 nucleotides line up with TRBD2. With V trimmed by 4 bases and J by 7 bases, 7 bases remained unmatched. The V gene's germline CDR1 is SGHAT and CDR2 FQNNGV. This CDR3 has 16 residues. Written as DNA, the CDR3 is TGTGCCAGCAGCTACCTACTAGCGGGAGGGCGGAATGAGCAGTTCTTC. Amino acid sequence: CASSYLLAGGRNEQFF.

The V call is TRBV2, the J call TRBJ1-6; D gene unclear. The length of the CDR3 is 18 residues. V was cut by 3 bases and J by 7 bases, with 22 bases left in between. From germline, CDR1 is SNHLY and CDR2 FYNNEI. The CDR3 sequence: CASSDGLFVRFHNSPLHF. The CDR3 nucleotides are TGTGCCAGCAGTGATGGGCTTTTTGTTCGATTCCACAATTCACCCCTCCACTTT.

The CDR3 here is CASSQELGIAADTQYF. In DNA form, the CDR3 reads TGCGCCAGCAGCCAAGAGTTGGGGATAGCGGCAGATACGCAGTATTTT. This chain uses TRBV4-1 with TRBJ2-3; perhaps TRBD2 as D (6 bases). CDR3 length equals 16 residues. V was clipped by 0 bases and J by 4 bases, with 14 bases between them. The V gene's germline CDR1 is MGHRA and CDR2 YSYEKL.

The J gene is TRBJ2-7, the V gene TRBV28, with D possibly matching TRBD2 (6 bases). V was cut by 6 bases and J by 0 bases, with 15 bases left in between. Germline V CDR1 and CDR2: MDHEN, SYDVKM. The CDR3 loop spans 15 amino acids. The chain's CDR3 is CASSPRGMGSYEQYF. In DNA form, the CDR3 reads TGTGCCAGCAGCCCTCGCGGGATGGGCTCCTACGAGCAGTACTTC.

V is TRBV5-5 and J is TRBJ2-3; TRBD1 matches at 7 bases. The CDR3 contains 18 residues. V dropped 6 bases and J dropped 6; count of bases not matched to a gene: 22. Germline V gene sequence: CDR1 SGHKS, CDR2 YYEKEE (reference sequence). The CDR3 is CASTPATGQIHPRDTQYF. Here the CDR3 DNA reads TGTGCCAGCACGCCTGCGACAGGGCAGATCCACCCACGGGATACGCAGTATTTT.

The rearrangement links TRBV5-1 to TRBJ2-1; a weak D match, TRBD2 (5 bases). Trimming removed 0 bases from V and 4 bases from J, with 17 bases in between. Germline lookup yields CDR1 SGHRS and CDR2 YFSETQ. The CDR3 has 17 amino acids. The CDR3 coding sequence is TGCGCCAGCAGCTTGGGGCTCGGGGTGTGGACTTACAATGAGCAGTTCTTC. This encodes CASSLGLGVWTYNEQFF.

This chain joins TRBV29-1 and TRBJ1-2, with unresolved D. Germline lookup yields CDR1 SQVTM and CDR2 ANQGSEA. The CDR3 covers 13 residues. V lost 6 bases and J lost 4, with 15 bases in between. CDR3 bases: TGCAGCGTCCTGAATATAGGGAGCTATGGCTACACCTTC. Its translation: CSVLNIGSYGYTF.

This clone was counted a single time. V is TRBV27 and J is TRBJ2-1; 13 bases map to TRBD2. This CDR3 is 15 amino acids long. CDR1 is MNHEY and CDR2 is SMNVEV in the germline V gene (reference sequence). With 6 bases clipped from V and 5 bases from J, the junction kept 4 bases outside the gene matches. As DNA, the CDR3 is TGTGCCAGCAGAATGGGACTAGCGGGAAACAATGAGCAGTTCTTC. It codes for CASRMGLAGNNEQFF.

The chain combines TRBV19 with TRBJ2-2; tentative D call: TRBD1 (5 bases). The CDR3 is 15 residues long. Trimming removed 7 bases from V and 4 bases from J, with 16 bases in between. Germline CDR1 is LNHDA and CDR2 is SQIVND (reference sequence). DNA for the CDR3: TGTGCCAGTATTCGACAGCCTCTGGTCACCGGGGAGCTGTTTTTT. Translating it yields CASIRQPLVTGELFF.

This clone was counted a single time. The J gene is TRBJ2-1, the V gene TRBV7-6; TRBD2 matches at 9 bases. Germline CDR1 SGHVS, CDR2 FNYEAQ. J was trimmed by 4 bases and V by 5 bases; bases with no gene match: 9. The length of the CDR3 is 16 residues. DNA for the CDR3: TGTGCCAGCAGCCTCGAGACTAGCGGAGCTTACAATGAGCAGTTCTTC. Residues: CASSLETSGAYNEQFF.

The chain employs TRBV2 and TRBJ2-7; D is undetermined. CDR1 and CDR2 from the germline V gene are SNHLY and FYNNEI. V lost 3 bases and J lost 2, with 11 bases in between. The length of the CDR3 is 14 residues. CDR3 sequence reads: CASSEMPPAYEQYF. The CDR3 region has the DNA TGTGCCAGCAGTGAGATGCCGCCGGCCTACGAGCAGTACTTC.

The sample holds one count of this clone. The rearrangement joins TRBV5-1 to TRBJ2-5; the D gene is possibly TRBD2 (6 bases). V lost 0 bases to trimming and J lost 7 bases, with 13 bases between them. This CDR3 region has 14 residues. Germline values: CDR1 SGHRS, CDR2 YFSETQ. CDR3 protein: CASSLAGGDRTQYF. The CDR3 nucleotides are TGCGCCAGCAGCTTGGCCGGGGGAGATCGGACCCAGTACTTC.

The chain employs TRBV4-1 and TRBJ2-2; no definite D call. The germline gives CDR1 MGHRA, CDR2 YSYEKL. The CDR3 totals 16 residues. The V end lost 4 bases, the J end lost 0 bases, and 12 bases lay between the germline ends. CDR3 region: CASSPDPGTNTGELFF. The CDR3 DNA sequence: TGCGCCAGCAGCCCCGACCCGGGTACGAACACCGGGGAGCTGTTTTTT.

V and J are TRBV7-9 and TRBJ2-1, with 11 positions matching TRBD2. Germline values: CDR1 SEHNR, CDR2 FQNEAQ (reference sequence). The CDR3 is made up of 18 amino acids. V was clipped by 5 bases and J by 0 bases; unmatched bases: 9. The CDR3 loop is CASSPGIAGGNSYNEQFF. The DNA of the CDR3 is TGTGCCAGCAGCCCCGGGATAGCGGGGGGGAACTCCTACAATGAGCAGTTCTTC. Combining the CDR3 with reference TRBV7-9 and TRBJ2-1 gives the whole variable domain DTGVSQNPRHKITKRGQNVTFRCDPISEHNRLYWYRQTLGQGPEFLTYFQNEAQLEKSRLLSDRFSAERPKGSFSTLEIQRTEQGDSAMYLCASSPGIAGGNSYNEQFFGPGTRLTVL.

The chain joins TRBV2 to TRBJ2-7; TRBD2 matches at 8 bases. Germline V CDR1 and CDR2: SNHLY, FYNNEI. The J segment lost 5 bases and the V segment lost 2 bases, leaving 8 bases of the junction unmatched. CDR3 length equals 15 residues. In nucleotides, the CDR3 is TGTGCCAGCAGTGAATCCTCCGAACTAGCGGACGAGCAGTACTTC. Its protein is CASSESSELADEQYF.

The V call is TRBV18, the J call TRBJ1-2, with a tentative D call TRBD1 (5 bases). CDR1 is KGHSH and CDR2 is LQKENI in the germline V gene. V was cut by 6 bases and J by 2 bases, with 16 bases left in between. CDR3 size: 15 residues. For the CDR3, the DNA is TGTGCCAGCTCTCCGACGGGGAGGGGAAACTATGGCTACACCTTC. Protein product: CASSPTGRGNYGYTF.

The chain uses TRBV18 and TRBJ1-1; 7 positions agree with TRBD1. Germline V gene lookup returns CDR1 KGHSH and CDR2 LQKENI. V shed 4 bases, J shed 0 bases, and the junction held 2 bases outside the gene matches. CDR3 length: 14 amino acids. The CDR3 DNA is TGTGCCAGCTCACTGGGACAGATGAACACTGAAGCTTTCTTT. This sequence encodes CASSLGQMNTEAFF.

This chain joins TRBV19 and TRBJ2-5; 7 bases are shared with TRBD1. Germline CDR1 reads LNHDA; CDR2 reads SQIVND (reference sequence). The CDR3 length is 15 residues. V trimming: 4 bases; J trimming: 4 bases; junction bases outside the gene matches: 9. The CDR3 protein is CASSTRPAGGETQYF. CDR3 sequence (DNA): TGTGCCAGTAGTACACGACCCGCAGGGGGAGAGACCCAGTACTTC.

This chain's CDR3 is CASSPGGTGVNEKLFF. The CDR3 DNA reads TGTGCCAGCAGCCCAGGCGGGACAGGGGTTAATGAAAAACTGTTTTTT. The chain has TRBV11-2 and TRBJ1-4, with 10 nucleotides matching TRBD1. Germline CDR1 and CDR2: SGHAT and FQNNGV. The CDR3 runs to 16 residues. Trimming at V came to 5 bases and at J to 4 bases, leaving 7 bases not matched to a gene.

The rearrangement links TRBV6-6 to TRBJ1-4, with 9 nucleotides matching TRBD1. J lost 8 bases, V lost 7 bases, and 8 bases had no gene match. CDR3 size: 14 residues. In germline, CDR1 is MNHNY, CDR2 SVGAGI (reference sequence). CDR3 residues: CASKSGQGKEKLFF. CDR3 in DNA: TGTGCCAGCAAATCGGGACAGGGAAAGGAAAAACTGTTTTTT.

This rearrangement joins TRBV5-6 to TRBJ2-1; maybe TRBD1 (6 bases). Germline CDR1 SGHDT, CDR2 YYEEEE. The V end was cut by 0 bases, the J end by 5 bases, with 9 bases between. The CDR3 totals 14 residues. CDR3 region: CASSLAGDHNEQFF. CDR3 sequence (DNA): TGTGCCAGCAGCTTGGCAGGGGATCACAATGAGCAGTTCTTC.

This chain connects TRBV7-9 to TRBJ2-3; no clear D. V was trimmed by 5 bases and J by 2 bases, leaving 14 bases between them. CDR1 is SEHNR, CDR2 FQNEAQ, per germline (reference sequence). The CDR3 contains 15 residues. CDR3 amino acids: CASSPANGNTDTQYF. CDR3 nucleotides: TGTGCCAGCAGCCCCGCTAACGGTAACACAGATACGCAGTATTTT.

This chain joins TRBV6-1 and TRBJ2-5, with TRBD1 matching over 8 bases. Germline CDR1 reads MNHNS; CDR2 reads SASEGT. This CDR3 is 16 amino acids long. J was trimmed by 11 bases and V by 4 bases; bases with no gene match: 18. The CDR3 here is CASSGLLQGALWEQYF. CDR3 nucleotide sequence: TGTGCCAGCAGTGGGCTTTTGCAGGGGGCTCTCTGGGAGCAGTACTTC.

J is TRBJ2-3 and V is TRBV4-2; possibly TRBD2 for D (5 bases). The germline V gene has CDR1 LGHNA and CDR2 YNFKEQ. The V end lost 4 bases, the J end lost 0 bases, and 17 bases lay between the germline ends. CDR3 size: 17 residues. In DNA, the CDR3 is TGTGCCAGCAGCCCGACTCTAACTAGAACTAGCACAGATACGCAGTATTTT. This encodes CASSPTLTRTSTDTQYF.

This rearrangement joins TRBV7-9 to TRBJ2-1; TRBD2 agrees at 10 bases. Germline trimming cut 2 bases from V and 5 bases from J; bases unmatched to any gene: 6. Germline CDR1 and CDR2: SEHNR and FQNEAQ (reference sequence). The CDR3 has 16 residues. In DNA, the CDR3 is TGTGCCAGCAGCTTACAGAGCGGGAGGGGCCACAATGAGCAGTTCTTC. The encoded protein is CASSLQSGRGHNEQFF.

The chain uses TRBV6-6 and TRBJ1-1; the D gene is possibly TRBD1 (5 bases). There are 15 residues in the CDR3. V lost 0 bases and J lost 0, with 8 bases in between. Germline CDR1 reads MNHNY; CDR2 reads SVGAGI (reference sequence). CDR3: CASSYSRQLNTEAFF. DNA for the CDR3: TGTGCCAGCAGTTACTCGCGACAGTTGAACACTGAAGCTTTCTTT.

The V call is TRBV6-5, the J call TRBJ2-7; 8 bases match TRBD1. Germline CDR1 MNHEY, CDR2 SVGAGI. The V segment lost 5 bases and the J segment 3 bases; nucleotides outside the gene matches: 6. This CDR3 has 14 residues. CDR3 region: CASSVAGTGYEQYV. The CDR3, as DNA: TGTGCCAGCAGTGTGGCCGGGACAGGCTACGAGCAGTACGTC.

The chain uses TRBV28 and TRBJ2-3; tentative D call: TRBD2 (5 bases). CDR3 size: 12 residues. In germline, CDR1 is MDHEN, CDR2 SYDVKM. V lost 5 bases and J lost 2, with 5 bases in between. The CDR3 nucleotides read TGTGCCAGCAGTCGGGACACAGATACGCAGTATTTT. This sequence encodes CASSRDTDTQYF.

Only one count was recorded for this clone. The chain recombines TRBV19 with TRBJ1-5, with D tentatively TRBD1 (5 bases). Deletions cut 5 bases from V and 0 bases from J, with 23 bases between. This CDR3 has 19 amino acids. Germline CDR1 and CDR2: LNHDA and SQIVND (reference sequence). CDR3 nucleotide sequence: TGTGCCAGTAGTTCCCGCGGGACGGAGCTTCGGCATAGCAATCAGCCCCAGCATTTT. Translation: CASSSRGTELRHSNQPQHF.

The table lists this clone with a count of one. The J gene is TRBJ2-1, the V gene TRBV19, with 7 bases matching TRBD1. CDR3 length: 15 amino acids. Germline V gives CDR1 LNHDA, CDR2 SQIVND (reference sequence). Losses at the gene ends were 2 bases for V and 5 bases for J; bases not matched to a gene: 6. The CDR3: CASSIIGTEHNEQFF. For the CDR3, the DNA is TGTGCCAGTAGTATAATCGGGACAGAACACAATGAGCAGTTCTTC.